This TCR beta chain was captured in a study of blood T cell repertoires in COVID-19. Study background: Samples taken during acute and convalescent COVID-19 were collected in the United States, Italy and Spain. Nucleic acid was either cDNA or gDNA, and it came from T cells, B-cell-depleted T cells, or PBMCs.

Germline-derived CDR1 and CDR2 are SGHTS and YDEGEE. V lost 4 bases, J lost 2 bases, and 5 bases stayed unmatched. The length of the CDR3 is 14 residues. The age range of participants was about 18 to 89 years, with residence in about two dozen US areas. Donors of Cohort 3 who recovered were those that had two negative PCRs, clearance, or symptom resolution. Libraries were prepared by immunoSEQ multiplex PCR; TCRdb keeps only in-frame clonotypes and omits some of them. The table has around 290,000 clones, around nine tenths seen once. The specimen sequenced was PBMCs or T cells enriched from blood (not recorded which). The receptor was isolated from a woman under 30 who had recovered from COVID-19. The chain uses TRBV5-8 and TRBJ2-5, with TRBD1 matching over 7 bases. CDR3 DNA: TGTGCCAGCAGCCGGGACAGACTACAAGAGACCCAGTACTTC. It specifies CASSRDRLQETQYF.